These T cell receptor beta chains were read from a single sample in a study of T cells in Graves' hyperthyroidism and ophthalmopathy. Via MiXCR, TCRdb re-called the multiplex PCR reads, giving one row per CDR3 protein. Altogether around 500,000 distinct CDR3 sequences are present, 22% being singletons, with the ten largest covering around 47%. Specimen: blood. The receptor source for this set is a woman between 65 and 79 years old with Graves' ophthalmopathy. CDR3s include the opening cysteine and the closing phenylalanine or tryptophan. The D gene is left open where the match is weak. Clone size is not always given. Where it is, it says once, few, many or a class for expanded clones.

d_call	v_call	clone_size	j_call	cdr3_nt	cdr3_aa
TRBD2	TRBV2	few	TRBJ2-2	TGTGCCATCTTTCTAGCGGGATCGGCCGGGGAGCTGTTTTTT	CAIFLAGSAGELFF
NA	TRBV7-6	many	TRBJ2-3	TGTGCCAGCAGCCCGAGACACTCCACTAGCACAGATACGCAGTATTTT	CASSPRHSTSTDTQYF
TRBD1	TRBV10-3	NA	TRBJ1-1	TGTGCCATCAGGCGTGAGGGACAGGGTGCACCTGAAGCTTTCTTT	CAIRREGQGAPEAFF
TRBD2	TRBV3-1	few	TRBJ2-5	TGTGCCAGCAGCCCAAGCAGCGGGAGAGGGACCCAGTACTTC	CASSPSSGRGTQYF
TRBD2	TRBV5-6	once	TRBJ2-5	TGTGCCAGCAGTCAAGGACTAGCGGGAGGGGGAGAGACCCAGTACTTC	CASSQGLAGGGETQYF
TRBD1	TRBV15	NA	TRBJ1-1	TGTGCCACCAGCAGAGGTCCCGGACAGGGGACCACTGAAGCTTTCTTT	CATSRGPGQGTTEAFF
TRBD1	TRBV19	few	TRBJ1-2	TGTGCCAGTACCGACGGACAGGGAGGTTATAATGGCTACACCTTC	CASTDGQGGYNGYTF
TRBD1	TRBV2	many	TRBJ2-2	TGTGCCAGCCTGGCCCGGACAGGGCCGGAGGAGCTGTTTTTT	CASLARTGPEELFF
NA	TRBV7-9	few	TRBJ2-2	TGTGCCAGCAGATCGTGGGGATACACCGGGGAGCTGTTTTTT	CASRSWGYTGELFF
NA	TRBV3-1	few	TRBJ1-2	TGTGCCAGCAGCCAAGTCGGACAGTTTTATGGCTACACCTTC	CASSQVGQFYGYTF
NA	TRBV28	many	TRBJ1-1	TGTGCCAGCCAAATAAAGATGAACACTGAAGCTTTCTTT	CASQIKMNTEAFF
TRBD2	TRBV6-1	few	TRBJ2-1	TGTGCCAGCAGTGGGGGCGGGAGGCCCTACGAGCAGTTCTTC	CASSGGGRPYEQFF
NA	TRBV28	many	TRBJ1-3	TGTGCCAGCAGTCTAATTGGAAACACCATATATTTT	CASSLIGNTIYF
TRBD2	TRBV7-9	NA	TRBJ2-1	TGTGCCGGCCGACTAATAGCGGGAGGTCAGGGTCACAATGAGCAGTTCTTC	CAGRLIAGGQGHNEQFF
NA	TRBV25-1	NA	TRBJ1-2	TGTGCCAGCAGGGGCCAGGCCTATGGCTACACCTTC	CASRGQAYGYTF
NA	TRBV4-1	few	TRBJ1-5	TGCGCCAGCAGCCACAGGTACGGGGATAGCAATCAGCCCCAGCATTTT	CASSHRYGDSNQPQHF
NA	TRBV7-2	many	TRBJ1-1	TGTGCCAGCAGCTCAAGACCGGTTCTGAACACTGAAGCTTTCTTT	CASSSRPVLNTEAFF
NA	TRBV3-1	few	TRBJ1-2	TGTGCCAGCAGCCAAGGAGTCCAGATACCCTATGGCTACACCTTC	CASSQGVQIPYGYTF
NA	TRBV9	few	TRBJ1-6	TGTGCCAGCAGCGCCTCAGAGTTCGGGAGCTCACCCCTCCACTTT	CASSASEFGSSPLHF
NA	TRBV7-2	few	TRBJ2-1	TGTGCCAGCAGTTTTCAAACGAGCTCCTACAATGAGCAGTTCTTC	CASSFQTSSYNEQFF
NA	TRBV6-5	many	TRBJ1-4	TGTGCCAGCAGTTACACAGGGCCAACTAATGAAAAACTGTTTTTT	CASSYTGPTNEKLFF
NA	TRBV28	many	TRBJ2-3	TGTGCCAGCAGTGGCGGAATGGGGCGGTTGGATACGCAGTATTTT	CASSGGMGRLDTQYF
NA	TRBV5-1	few	TRBJ2-1	TGCGCCAGCAGTTCTCGGACATGGGAAAATGAGCAGTTCTTC	CASSSRTWENEQFF
NA	TRBV15	NA	TRBJ2-7	TGTGCCACCAGCATAGGGTTTGGGGAGCTGGGATCCTACGAGCAGTACTTC	CATSIGFGELGSYEQYF
TRBD1	TRBV28	NA	TRBJ1-1	TGTGCCAGCAGCCTGTGGACAGGGGGCACTGAAGCTTTCTTT	CASSLWTGGTEAFF
NA	TRBV3-1	many	TRBJ1-1	TGTGCCAGCAGCCAAGATCTTCGGGCAAGGAACACTGAAGCTTTCTTT	CASSQDLRARNTEAFF
TRBD2	TRBV30	few	TRBJ2-7	TGTGCCTGGAGTCGGATCCCCGGGACTAGCGGGAGACCCTACGAGCAGTACTTC	CAWSRIPGTSGRPYEQYF
NA	TRBV27	many	TRBJ2-7	TGTGCCAGCTCCGGGCCCTACGAGCAGTACTTC	CASSGPYEQYF
NA	TRBV19	NA	TRBJ2-7	TGTGCCAGTAGTATAGATCTTATAGGTCGACTGGGCGAGCAGTACTTC	CASSIDLIGRLGEQYF
NA	TRBV7-2	NA	TRBJ2-1	TGTGCCAGCAGCCCTCCTGGAGGATACCACAATGAGCAGTTCTTC	CASSPPGGYHNEQFF
NA	TRBV5-1	few	TRBJ1-4	TGCGCCAGCAGCTTGGCCGTTGCGGAAAAACTGTTTTTT	CASSLAVAEKLFF
NA	TRBV6-1	many	TRBJ1-2	TGTGCCAGCAGCCCGGCAGGCCAGCATGGCTACACCTTC	CASSPAGQHGYTF
NA	TRBV9	NA	TRBJ1-4	TGTGCCAGCAGCGTTGGCGGGGGAAGTGAAAAACTGTTTTTT	CASSVGGGSEKLFF
TRBD2	TRBV9	few	TRBJ2-7	TGTGCCAGCAGCGTAGCGGCGGGGGGCGCATCCTACGAGCAGTACTTC	CASSVAAGGASYEQYF
TRBD1	TRBV30	NA	TRBJ1-2	TGTGCCTGGTACAGAAGAGGGGGCCACTATGGCTACACCTTC	CAWYRRGGHYGYTF
TRBD2	TRBV7-6	NA	TRBJ2-3	TGTGCCAGCAGCCATCGTATAGCGGGAGCCGAAGAAGATACGCAGTATTTT	CASSHRIAGAEEDTQYF
NA	TRBV30	NA	TRBJ1-1	TGTGCCTGGAGTTCTTCCGGGATTGAAGCTTTCTTT	CAWSSSGIEAFF
TRBD1	TRBV29-1	NA	TRBJ2-6	TGCAGCATTTTGGGGACAGGGGGTTCTGGGGCCAACGTCCTGACTTTC	CSILGTGGSGANVLTF
NA	TRBV7-2	NA	TRBJ2-7	TGTGCCAGCACCCCCTTTAACTCCTACGAGCAGTACTTC	CASTPFNSYEQYF
NA	TRBV6-2/TRBV6-3	many	TRBJ2-7	TGTGCCAGCAGTTACTCGACGGTGAGGAACGAGCAGTACTTC	CASSYSTVRNEQYF